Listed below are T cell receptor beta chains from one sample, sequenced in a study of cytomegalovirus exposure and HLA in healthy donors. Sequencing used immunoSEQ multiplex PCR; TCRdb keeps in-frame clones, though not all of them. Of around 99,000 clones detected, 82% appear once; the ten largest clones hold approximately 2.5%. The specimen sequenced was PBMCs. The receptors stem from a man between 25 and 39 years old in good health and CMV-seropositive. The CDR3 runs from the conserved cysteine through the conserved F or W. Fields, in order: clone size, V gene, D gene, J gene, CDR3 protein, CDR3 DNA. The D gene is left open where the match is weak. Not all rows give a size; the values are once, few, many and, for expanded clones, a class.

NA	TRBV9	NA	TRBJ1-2	CASSLLAGGNGGYTF	TGTGCCAGCAGCCTCCTGGCGGGAGGGAATGGTGGCTACACCTTC
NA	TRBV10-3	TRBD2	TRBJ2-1	CAISEGGDNEQFF	TGTGCCATCAGTGAGGGGGGGGACAATGAGCAGTTCTTC
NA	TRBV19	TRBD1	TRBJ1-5	CASSLGQGYRIRNQPQHF	TGTGCCAGTAGTCTTGGACAGGGTTATCGGATACGCAATCAGCCCCAGCATTTT
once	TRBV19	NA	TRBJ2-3	CASSWQGSDTQYF	TGTGCCAGTAGTTGGCAGGGGTCAGATACGCAGTATTTT
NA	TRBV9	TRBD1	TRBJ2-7	CASSPTGTGGSYEQYF	TGTGCCAGCAGCCCGACCGGGACAGGGGGGTCCTACGAGCAGTACTTC
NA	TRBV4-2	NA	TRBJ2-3	CASSHLGSDTQYF	TGTGCCAGCAGCCACTTGGGCTCAGATACGCAGTATTTT
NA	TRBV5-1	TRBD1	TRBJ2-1	CASSHGQGDNEQFF	TGCGCCAGCAGCCACGGACAGGGGGACAATGAGCAGTTCTTC
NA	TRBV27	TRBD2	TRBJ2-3	CASSLSRTSGITDTQYF	TGTGCCAGCAGTTTATCTCGGACTAGCGGGATTACAGATACGCAGTATTTT
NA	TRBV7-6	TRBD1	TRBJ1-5	CASSFQGAQPQHF	TGTGCCAGCAGCTTCCAGGGGGCCCAGCCCCAGCATTTT
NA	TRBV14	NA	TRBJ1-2	CASSPLGRESAGYTF	TGTGCCAGCAGCCCCCTGGGAAGGGAGTCCGCTGGCTACACCTTC
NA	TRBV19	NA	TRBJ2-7	CASSMYRSYSYEQYF	TGTGCCAGTAGTATGTACAGGTCCTACTCCTACGAGCAGTACTTC
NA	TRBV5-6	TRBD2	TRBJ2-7	CASSLETSGGVSSYEQYF	TGTGCCAGCAGCTTGGAGACTAGCGGGGGGGTGAGCTCCTACGAGCAGTACTTC
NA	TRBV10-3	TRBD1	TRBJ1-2	CAISADRGRGYTF	TGTGCCATCAGCGCGGACAGGGGGCGAGGCTACACCTTC
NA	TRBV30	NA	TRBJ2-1	CAWSGSGNEQFF	TGTGCCTGGAGTGGGTCGGGCAATGAGCAGTTCTTC
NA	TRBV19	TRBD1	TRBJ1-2	CASSILGEATGGRDGYTF	TGTGCCAGTAGTATACTAGGGGAGGCAACAGGGGGCAGGGATGGCTACACCTTC
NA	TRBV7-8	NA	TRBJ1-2	CASSLRRQVDGYTF	TGTGCCAGCAGCTTACGACGACAGGTGGACGGCTACACCTTC
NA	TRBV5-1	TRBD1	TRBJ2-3	CASGQVEIGTQYF	TGCGCCAGCGGACAGGTAGAGATTGGAACGCAGTATTTT
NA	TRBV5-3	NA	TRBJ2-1	CARSQFRWSSYNEQFF	TGTGCCAGAAGCCAGTTTCGGTGGAGCTCCTACAATGAGCAGTTCTTC
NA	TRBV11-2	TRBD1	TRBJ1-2	CASSPTGAWGYGYTF	TGTGCCAGCAGCCCAACAGGGGCGTGGGGCTATGGCTACACCTTC
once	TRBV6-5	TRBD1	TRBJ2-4	CASSYDRGYIQYF	TGTGCCAGCAGTTACGACAGGGGTTACATTCAGTACTTC
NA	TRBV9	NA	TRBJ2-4	CASSFRGSGHWDIQYF	TGTGCCAGCAGCTTCCGAGGTAGCGGCCATTGGGACATTCAGTACTTC
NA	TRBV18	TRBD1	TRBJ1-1	CASSGQGARGEAFF	TGTGCCAGCTCAGGACAGGGGGCGCGGGGTGAAGCTTTCTTT
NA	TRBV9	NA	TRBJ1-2	CASSPSAGSYGYTF	TGTGCCAGCAGCCCCTCGGCGGGATCCTATGGCTACACCTTC
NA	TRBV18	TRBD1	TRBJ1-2	CASSPPGQAGGYTF	TGTGCCAGCTCACCACCCGGACAGGCGGGAGGCTACACCTTC
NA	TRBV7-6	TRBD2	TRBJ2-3	CASKRGSTDTQYF	TGTGCCAGTAAGCGGGGGAGCACAGATACGCAGTATTTT
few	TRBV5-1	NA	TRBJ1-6	CASSLAGAEYNSPLHF	TGCGCCAGCAGCTTGGCTGGGGCTGAATATAATTCACCCCTCCACTTT